This T cell receptor beta chain was sequenced for a study of T cell repertoires in cytomegalovirus infection. Study-level background: Recently identified HLA-C-restricted CMV epitopes were among the peptides used. General study findings and limits: Of the TCR beta families, the public ones yielded a cumulative frequency that identified carriers of CMV plus the relevant HLA. Ex vivo responses were dominated by HLA-C-restricted CMV-specific TCR beta clonotypes.

This clonotype has just a few counts. Its antigen is not identified. V trimming: 4 bases; J trimming: 6 bases; junction bases outside the gene matches: 6. Germline V gene data show CDR1 as MNHNY and CDR2 as SVGAGI (reference sequence). The CDR3 has 15 amino acids. TCRdb independently ran MiXCR on the reads; one entry per CDR3 protein. The table records approximately 1,000,000 distinct CDR3 sequences, around 30% of them present only once. This receptor was taken from a human donor in good health (CMV status not recorded). Some clones in this sample may be carry-over from other donors' samples. The source was cultured CD8+ T cells from PBMCs, collected from culture after CMV antigen stimulation. V is TRBV6-6 and J is TRBJ2-1, with 10 bases that match TRBD2. The CDR3 region is CASSSKRGGGNEQFF. For the CDR3, the DNA is TGTGCCAGCAGTTCCAAGCGGGGGGGCGGCAATGAGCAGTTCTTC.